One sample yielded the 13 T cell receptor beta chains listed below, sequenced in a study of regulatory T cells in long-lasting Graves disease. Indicated time point: persistent/refractory GD, antithyroid drugs over 5 years with positive TRAb. The TCR library was made from RNA that had been extracted from PBMCs in TRIzol. With iRepertoire HTBI primers and Arm-PCR of CDR3 regions, TCR beta libraries were built. Using its own MiXCR run on the multiplex PCR reads, TCRdb lists one record per CDR3 protein. The sample includes about 470,000 distinct CDR3 sequences, 20% to 25% of them seen just once. The source was peripheral blood mononuclear cells (PBMCs), collected when the disease was refractory, from a patient treated with antithyroid drugs. These receptors all come from a female donor with Graves disease.

Of note for this clonotype: Mismatch with germline at one junction end may stem from a read error. The J gene is TRBJ1-1, the V gene TRBV19; tentatively, D is TRBD1 (6 bases). Germline CDR1 is LNHDA and CDR2 is SQIVND (reference sequence). The CDR3 has 14 amino acids. The CDR3 loop reads CASSALDRNTEAFF. As DNA, the CDR3 is TGTGCCAGTAGTGCCCTCGACAGGAACACTGAGGCTTTCTTT.

A note on this clonotype: A read error is possible here, since a much larger clone lies one base away. A read error is likely, as this CDR3 ends without the conserved phenylalanine or tryptophan. V is TRBV20-1 and J is TRBJ2-7, with D possibly being TRBD1 (6 bases). Germline CDR1 and CDR2: DFQATT and SNEGSKA (reference sequence). This CDR3 has 14 residues. Trimming removed 3 bases at V and 1 base at J, with 13 bases between. Here the CDR3 DNA reads TGCAGTGCTAGCAGTCGACAGGCGTCCTACGAGCAGTACTCC. It yields the protein CSASSRQASYEQYS.

This rearrangement joins TRBV6-4 to TRBJ1-1; TRBD1 is a possible D gene (6 bases). Germline lookup yields CDR1 MRHNA and CDR2 SNTAGT. CDR3 length: 13 amino acids. The germline V and J ends were trimmed by 5 bases and 7 bases, with 14 bases remaining between them. CDR3 in DNA: TGTGCCAGCAGTCCCCAGGGGCCAGGTGAAGCTTTCTTT. Translation: CASSPQGPGEAFF.

This clonotype was seen a handful of times. The chain has TRBV27 and TRBJ2-7; D unresolved. Germline CDR1 MNHEY, CDR2 SMNVEV (reference sequence). The CDR3 runs 14 residues. V gave up 5 bases and J gave up 6 bases, with 17 bases separating them. The CDR3 DNA follows: TGTGCCAGCAGTCCATACGACTTATCCGGCGAGCAGTACTTC. Translating it yields CASSPYDLSGEQYF.

Ten or more counts support this clonotype. This chain uses TRBV28 with TRBJ2-6, with D uncertain. The CDR3 spans 18 residues. Looked up from germline, CDR1 is MDHEN and CDR2 is SYDVKM. V shed 5 bases and J shed 0 bases, with 17 bases lying between them. CDR3 nucleotide sequence: TGTGCCAGCAGTCATTCCTGGGGTACAAGCTCTGGGGCCAACGTCCTGACTTTC. This sequence encodes CASSHSWGTSSGANVLTF.

There are many counts of this clonotype. The chain combines TRBV12-3 or TRBV12-4 with TRBJ2-2; a weak D match, TRBD1 (5 bases). V lost 1 base and J lost 0, with 6 bases in between. The CDR3 covers 15 residues. The CDR3 sequence is CASSLGTPNTGELFF. The CDR3 DNA reads TGTGCCAGCAGTTTAGGGACACCGAACACCGGGGAGCTGTTTTTT.

The chain has TRBV7-2 and TRBJ2-2; the match to TRBD1 covers 7 bases. This CDR3 comprises 16 residues. The V segment lost 1 base and the J segment 3 bases; nucleotides outside the gene matches: 5. CDR1 and CDR2 (germline): SGHTA, FQGNSA. CDR3 region: CASSLEQGFYTGELFF. DNA of the CDR3: TGTGCCAGCAGCTTAGAACAGGGGTTTTACACCGGGGAGCTGTTTTTT.

This clonotype was seen repeatedly, ten times or more. V usage is TRBV30 and J usage is TRBJ2-7; D call uncertain. V was pared by 2 bases and J by 3 bases, with 5 bases between. The germline CDR1 and CDR2 sequences are GTSNPN and SVGIG (reference sequence). CDR3 length: 11 residues. The CDR3 region is CAWSPGYEQYF. CDR3 in DNA: TGTGCCTGGAGTCCTGGCTACGAGCAGTACTTC.

In this sample, this clonotype turned up many times. The chain joins TRBV12-3 or TRBV12-4 to TRBJ2-7; no reliable D call. The CDR3 is made up of 14 amino acids. Trimming pared 5 bases from V and 0 bases from J, leaving 11 bases between. CDR3 DNA: TGTGCCAGCAGTCCCCGTAAGAGCTCCTACGAGCAGTACTTC. Translation gives CASSPRKSSYEQYF.

This clonotype was seen more than once but under ten times. The V gene is TRBV2, the J gene TRBJ2-3; 13 bases agree with TRBD2. Germline V gives CDR1 SNHLY, CDR2 FYNNEI. The CDR3 is 14 residues long. After removal of 7 bases from V and 5 bases from J, the junction contained 3 bases not matched to a gene. CDR3 nucleotides: TGTGCCAGCATTCGACTAGCGGGGGGAGATACGCAGTATTTT. It encodes CASIRLAGGDTQYF. Supplemented by reference TRBV2 and TRBJ2-3, the full variable domain reads EPEVTQTPSHQVTQMGQEVILRCVPISNHLYFYWYRQILGQKVEFLVSFYNNEISEKSEIFDDQFSVERPDGSNFTLKIRSTKLEDSAMYFCASIRLAGGDTQYFGPGTRLTVL.

This clonotype appeared many times. The J gene is TRBJ2-5, the V gene TRBV6-2 or TRBV6-3, with 11 bases that match TRBD2. With V trimmed by 0 bases and J by 5 bases, 5 bases remained unmatched. Germline CDR1 reads MNHEY; CDR2 reads SVGEGT. This CDR3 is built from 16 residues. The CDR3 DNA follows: TGTGCCAGCAGTTACTCCGGTCCTAGCGGGGGGGAGACCCAGTACTTC. As protein: CASSYSGPSGGETQYF.

The CDR3 protein is CASSGDVGFTEAFF. In DNA form, the CDR3 reads TGTGCCAGCAGCGGGGACGTTGGATTCACTGAAGCTTTCTTT. V and J are TRBV9 and TRBJ1-1, with D possibly matching TRBD1 (5 bases). The CDR3 extends over 14 amino acids. The germline V and J ends were trimmed by 3 bases and 4 bases, with 13 bases remaining between them. Germline CDR1 is SGDLS and CDR2 is YYNGEE.

This clonotype was detected ten times or more. CDR3 coding DNA: TGTGCCATCAGTGAGGCAGGGAGGGATGGCTACACCTTC. It specifies CAISEAGRDGYTF. The chain has TRBV10-3 and TRBJ1-2; TRBD1 is a possible D gene (5 bases). Trimming left V 2 bases short and J 6 bases short, with 10 bases between. CDR1 and CDR2 (germline): ENHRY, SYGVKD. The CDR3 is 13 amino acids.